This T cell receptor beta chain emerged from a study of blood T cell repertoires in COVID-19. This table comes from immunoSEQ multiplex PCR, and its TCRdb copy is limited to in-frame clones, with some not included. The sample lists over 85,000 clones, approximately 80% occurring once. The clonotype was recovered from a man aged 55 to 70 with active or convalescent COVID-19. The sequenced sample consisted of peripheral blood.

CDR3 sequence: CASSPWTSGYNEQFF. The CDR3 nucleotides are TGTGCCAGCAGCCCCTGGACTAGCGGCTACAATGAGCAGTTCTTC. The chain combines TRBV5-4 with TRBJ2-1; 10 positions match TRBD2. CDR1 and CDR2 (germline): SGHNT, YYREEE (reference sequence). This CDR3 has 15 residues. V was clipped by 4 bases and J by 3 bases; unmatched bases: 4.